The rows below give T cell receptor beta chains drawn from one sample of a study of CD8+ T cells in alopecia areata. The assay was immunoSEQ multiplex PCR, and TCRdb's table has in-frame clones only and misses some. The sample has roughly 150,000 clones, 45% to 60% seen once. Sequencing was carried out using CD4+ T cells sorted from blood. The receptors were sampled from a human donor in good health. Both conserved end residues are part of each CDR3. The size entry is marked missing in some rows and otherwise reads once, few, many or a size class.

clone_size v_call cdr3_aa
. TRBV11-2 CASSFLWDGGELFF
many TRBV9 CASSFQSWDTGELFF
. TRBV10-2 CASSVGVDTQYF
. TRBV15 CATSTGGKAQYF
few TRBV7-2 CASSVRLDGANVLTF
. TRBV5-4 CASSLDTGGGSGANVLTF
. TRBV5-6 CASSTAGDSYEQYF
. TRBV29-1 CSAISGSRYTGELFF
. TRBV27 CASSLSRSITDTQYF
. TRBV5-1 CASSFGGRENEQFF
. TRBV6-5 CASSYQGAGYTF
. TRBV7-2 CASSLVVVRAYEQFF
few TRBV7-3 CASSLAGRGETQYF
. TRBV29-1 CSVVGATRQSSYEQYF
. TRBV29-1 CSAHEGTGLLSYNEQFF
few TRBV7-9 CASSLSGSATDTQYF
. TRBV5-6 CASSLRSVAGVPNTGELFF
. TRBV4-1 CASSHTGGHTEAFF
. TRBV9 CASSVAQGNTEAFF
. TRBV11-2 CASSLDVKNNEQFF
. TRBV5-1 CASPTESGYTF
. TRBV5-4 CASSPTERPETQYF
few TRBV6-4 CASSDENSGANVLTF
. TRBV13 CASRQGGGSYEQYF
. TRBV29-1 CSAGSVWEQFF
. TRBV7-9 CASSLRAANYGYTF
. TRBV28 CASSFGGSYEQYF
few TRBV30 CAWTPGQGLTYEQYF
few TRBV7-8 CASGGRGGLETQYF
medium-sized TRBV6-1 CASSQQGTTEAFF
. TRBV4-1 CASSQGSSPRSGYTF
. TRBV4-2 CASSQVLAGTPKTIQYF
once TRBV5-6 CASSLHSGSSYEQYF
. TRBV6-5 CASWPAGREDTQYF
few TRBV6-1 CASSEWERPQHF
. TRBV5-1 CASKVRTNTEAFF
. TRBV27 CASSARGGHSNQPQHF
. TRBV4-1 CASTQTVSNQPQHF
. TRBV6-1 CASNPGQEETQYF
few TRBV19 CASSDGLISNQPQHF
few TRBV29-1 CSVGSREKFF
. TRBV4-1 CASSQVADSLAEQFF
once TRBV6-5 CASSDRLGTYEQYF
. TRBV9 CASSSREFGTGELFF
. TRBV7-2 CASSLDGYADTQYF
. TRBV9 CASSVAGYGYTF
. TRBV4-1 CASSHGQGAGELFF
. TRBV20-1 CSASSGNIQYF
. TRBV27 CASRGAGANVLTF
. TRBV30 CAWSVTLSGSPLGYTF
. TRBV30 CAWTPGQGYSGYTF
. TRBV7-2 CASSLAPGRAPYYGYTF
few TRBV15 CATSRDITGGGYEQFF